A selection of T cell receptor beta chains follows, all from one sample in a study of blood T cells in healthy people across ages. TCRdb re-called the 5' RACE reads through MiXCR, storing one row per CDR3 protein. The top ten clones hold around 23% of a sample with fewer than 2,000,000 distinct CDR3 sequences, 30% to 40% of them seen once. The sequencing input was blood. The receptors come from a human donor in good health. Each CDR3 is given with its conserved first and last residue. Each record gives: J gene, V gene, CDR3 length, clone size, D gene, CDR3 DNA, CDR3 protein. The D gene is left open where the match is weak. The listing skips clone size in some rows; elsewhere it reads once, few, many or a size class.

J: TRBJ2-5
V: TRBV24-1
length: 13
size: -
D: -
DNA: TGTGCCACCAGTGAAAGGGGCCCGGGGACCCAGTACTTC
CDR3: CATSERGPGTQYF

J: TRBJ2-7
V: TRBV6-5
length: 14
size: -
D: -
DNA: TGTGCTAGCCACCGGGGCCGTTCAGGCTACGAGCAGTACTTC
CDR3: CASHRGRSGYEQYF

J: TRBJ1-1
V: TRBV7-3
length: 16
size: -
D: -
DNA: TGTGCCAGCAGCTTACATTCGCCCGCGACCGGGGTCGAAGCTTTCTTT
CDR3: CASSLHSPATGVEAFF

J: TRBJ1-2
V: TRBV3-1
length: 14
size: -
D: -
DNA: TGTGCCAGCAGTGAGACAGGCCGAGGGTATGGCTACACCTTC
CDR3: CASSETGRGYGYTF

J: TRBJ1-4
V: TRBV7-9
length: 16
size: few
D: -
DNA: TGTGCCAGCAGTTCTCCCCCCCGGGAAGCCGAGGGGAAACTGTTTTTT
CDR3: CASSSPPREAEGKLFF

J: TRBJ2-5
V: TRBV7-2
length: 13
size: few
D: -
DNA: TGTGCCAGCAGCTGGGGCCCTACAGAGACCCAGTACTTC
CDR3: CASSWGPTETQYF

J: TRBJ1-1
V: TRBV12-3/TRBV12-4
length: 15
size: -
D: TRBD1
DNA: TGTGCCAGCAGTTCCATGGACAGGTCCAACACTGAAGCTTTCTTT
CDR3: CASSSMDRSNTEAFF

J: TRBJ1-1
V: TRBV29-1
length: 13
size: -
D: -
DNA: TGCAGCGTTGCCCTACAGGCGAACACTGAAGCTTTCTTT
CDR3: CSVALQANTEAFF

J: TRBJ2-7
V: TRBV7-2
length: 15
size: few
D: TRBD1
DNA: TGTGCCAGCGGATCTAGGGGACAGGGTCGCTACGAGCAGTACTTC
CDR3: CASGSRGQGRYEQYF

J: TRBJ2-7
V: TRBV5-1
length: 13
size: few
D: -
DNA: TGCGCCAGCAGCTTGATCAACTCCTACGAGCAGTACTTC
CDR3: CASSLINSYEQYF

J: TRBJ1-2
V: TRBV20-1
length: 14
size: -
D: TRBD1
DNA: TGCAGTGCTAGAGGCTCAGGGGGCCGCTATGGCTACACCTTC
CDR3: CSARGSGGRYGYTF

J: TRBJ2-1
V: TRBV4-2
length: 13
size: few
D: -
DNA: TGTGCCAGCAGCCAAGGGATCCGCAATGAGCAGTTCTTC
CDR3: CASSQGIRNEQFF

J: TRBJ2-7
V: TRBV6-6
length: 13
size: -
D: -
DNA: TGTGCCAGCAGGGTCAGGAGCTCCTACGAGCAGTACTTC
CDR3: CASRVRSSYEQYF

J: TRBJ2-7
V: TRBV29-1
length: 14
size: -
D: TRBD1
DNA: TGCAGCGTTCGCCGGGACAGGGCTACCTACGAGCAGTACTTC
CDR3: CSVRRDRATYEQYF

J: TRBJ1-1
V: TRBV6-6
length: 15
size: once
D: TRBD1
DNA: TGTGCCACCACAGGGGTCGGGAATGGAGAGCCCGAAGCTTTCTTT
CDR3: CATTGVGNGEPEAFF

J: TRBJ2-7
V: TRBV20-1
length: 13
size: -
D: -
DNA: TGCAGTGCCCTCGGGACTCAGTCCTACGAGCAGTACTTC
CDR3: CSALGTQSYEQYF

J: TRBJ2-5
V: TRBV10-3
length: 14
size: -
D: -
DNA: TGTGCCATCAGTGAGTCGTCCAGCCAAGAGACCCAGTACTTC
CDR3: CAISESSSQETQYF

J: TRBJ2-2
V: TRBV29-1
length: 14
size: few
D: -
DNA: TGCAGCGTCCGAAGGGGAGGGGGCACCGGGGAGCTGTTTTTT
CDR3: CSVRRGGGTGELFF

J: TRBJ2-6
V: TRBV7-3
length: 17
size: many
D: TRBD1
DNA: TGTGCCAGCAGCTCTCTTCCGGACAGGGCTGGGGCCAACGTCCTGACTTTC
CDR3: CASSSLPDRAGANVLTF

J: TRBJ2-1
V: TRBV7-2
length: 14
size: few
D: -
DNA: TGTGCCAGCAGCCCAGCGGGTATCTACAATGAGCAGTTCTTC
CDR3: CASSPAGIYNEQFF

J: TRBJ2-5
V: TRBV28
length: 14
size: -
D: -
DNA: TGCGCCAGCAGCCCGGGACACCCTTTGGACCAACAGTACTTC
CDR3: CASSPGHPLDQQYF

J: TRBJ2-1
V: TRBV24-1
length: 18
size: -
D: TRBD2
DNA: TGTGCCACCAGTGATCCGGGGGGTCCCCAGAGCTCCTACAATGAGCAGTTCTTC
CDR3: CATSDPGGPQSSYNEQFF

J: TRBJ2-5
V: TRBV20-1
length: 14
size: -
D: -
DNA: TGCAGTGCTCCTCGGCGCCCTGGGGAAGAGACCCAGTACTTC
CDR3: CSAPRRPGEETQYF

J: TRBJ2-7
V: TRBV11-2
length: 17
size: -
D: -
DNA: TGTGCCAGCAGCTTAGAGGGGCTAGGGACGTACTCCTACGAGCAGTACTTC
CDR3: CASSLEGLGTYSYEQYF

J: TRBJ2-3
V: TRBV20-1
length: 13
size: -
D: -
DNA: TGCAGTGCGTCCCCAGATAGGACAGATACGCAGTATTTT
CDR3: CSASPDRTDTQYF

J: TRBJ2-7
V: TRBV18
length: 14
size: -
D: -
DNA: TGTGCCAGCTCACCAAACAGACTGGGGTACGAGCAGTACTTC
CDR3: CASSPNRLGYEQYF

J: TRBJ2-5
V: TRBV28
length: 15
size: -
D: TRBD2
DNA: TGTGCCAGCAGTCCCGGCGGGGGGGCCAGAGAGACCCAGTACTTC
CDR3: CASSPGGGARETQYF

J: TRBJ2-7
V: TRBV20-1
length: 14
size: few
D: -
DNA: TGCAGTGCTAGAGAAACGGGGAGCTCCTACGAGCAGTACTTC
CDR3: CSARETGSSYEQYF

J: TRBJ1-4
V: TRBV10-3
length: 16
size: -
D: TRBD1
DNA: TGTGCCATCAGTGGGACAACGGGACAGGGAAAAGAAAAACTGTTTTTT
CDR3: CAISGTTGQGKEKLFF

J: TRBJ2-1
V: TRBV20-1
length: 16
size: -
D: -
DNA: TGCAGTGCTAGAGTATTTGAGTTGCGGGGTTACAATGAGCAGTTCTTC
CDR3: CSARVFELRGYNEQFF

J: TRBJ2-1
V: TRBV3-1
length: 17
size: -
D: -
DNA: TGTGCCAGCAGCCAAGGGGGCCCAGGGAACTCCTACAATGAGCAGTTCTTC
CDR3: CASSQGGPGNSYNEQFF

J: TRBJ1-3
V: TRBV25-1
length: 12
size: many
D: -
DNA: TGTGCCAGCAGGGGAACTGGAAACACCATATATTTT
CDR3: CASRGTGNTIYF

J: TRBJ2-7
V: TRBV3-1
length: 17
size: -
D: -
DNA: TGTGCCAGCAGCCAAGATCTGTTGGGGGGAAGCTCCTACGAGCAGTACTTC
CDR3: CASSQDLLGGSSYEQYF

J: TRBJ2-6
V: TRBV6-2/TRBV6-3
length: 19
size: many
D: -
DNA: TGTGCCAGCAGTCGGCCGATTAACTTACTATCATCTGGGGCCAACGTCCTGACTTTC
CDR3: CASSRPINLLSSGANVLTF

J: TRBJ2-1
V: TRBV12-3/TRBV12-4
length: 14
size: -
D: -
DNA: TGTGCCAGCAGTTCCTACCTGGAGCCCGCGGAGCAGTTCTTC
CDR3: CASSSYLEPAEQFF

J: TRBJ2-1
V: TRBV5-1
length: 15
size: few
D: -
DNA: TGCGCCAGCAGCTTGGATCTGGGATCCTACAATGAGCAGTTCTTC
CDR3: CASSLDLGSYNEQFF

J: TRBJ1-2
V: TRBV5-1
length: 16
size: few
D: TRBD1
DNA: TGCGCCAGCAGCTTGTACTTGGGGGACGGGACAGAGGACTACACCTTC
CDR3: CASSLYLGDGTEDYTF

J: TRBJ1-4
V: TRBV7-9
length: 14
size: few
D: -
DNA: TGTGCCAGCAGCCACCCCCGGAGACGGGAAAAACTGTTTTTT
CDR3: CASSHPRRREKLFF

J: TRBJ2-7
V: TRBV29-1
length: 15
size: -
D: -
DNA: TGCAGCGTTACCTACGACATGGGCCGATCCCACGAGCAGTACTTC
CDR3: CSVTYDMGRSHEQYF

J: TRBJ1-4
V: TRBV29-1
length: 13
size: many
D: -
DNA: TGCAGCGTCCAATGGAGGGGGAATGAAAAACTGTTTTTT
CDR3: CSVQWRGNEKLFF

J: TRBJ2-3
V: TRBV7-2
length: 14
size: -
D: -
DNA: TGTGCCAGCAGCCCAAACCTTCGGTCAGATACGCAGTATTTT
CDR3: CASSPNLRSDTQYF

J: TRBJ2-5
V: TRBV4-2
length: 15
size: many
D: TRBD2
DNA: TGTGCCAGCAGCCCCGGACTAGCGGGGGTGGAGACCCAGTACTTC
CDR3: CASSPGLAGVETQYF

J: TRBJ2-5
V: TRBV12-3/TRBV12-4
length: 15
size: few
D: -
DNA: TGTGCCAGCAGCCTGAGGTTGGGTACTCAAGAGACCCAGTACTTC
CDR3: CASSLRLGTQETQYF

J: TRBJ2-5
V: TRBV6-6
length: 15
size: -
D: -
DNA: TGTGCCAGCAGTTATGGGCAGCGGGTATCAGAGACCCAGTACTTC
CDR3: CASSYGQRVSETQYF

J: TRBJ2-4
V: TRBV7-9
length: 12
size: few
D: -
DNA: TGTGCCAGTAGCTTAAATTACGGGGAGCAGTACTTC
CDR3: CASSLNYGEQYF

J: TRBJ1-2
V: TRBV6-5
length: 14
size: many
D: -
DNA: TGTGCCAGCAGTCGGGGCAGGGAGTCCTATGGCTACACCTTC
CDR3: CASSRGRESYGYTF